This T cell receptor beta chain was sequenced during a study of monozygotic twins with inflammatory bowel disease. Overall study results and limits: The analysis did not separate different T cell subtypes.

It was from whole blood, with no T cell sorting, that total RNA was isolated. CDR1 is LGHDT, CDR2 YNNKEL, per germline (reference sequence). The CDR3 is made up of 16 amino acids. Details on this clonotype: Its antigen is unknown.

TCRdb re-called the 5' RACE reads and shows each CDR3 protein once, DNA omitted. This table lists 150,000 to 200,000 distinct CDR3 sequences. The sample was blood. J is TRBJ1-2 and V is TRBV3-1; TCRdb names TRBD1, which stays unverified in the absence of DNA. The origin of this receptor is a human donor with ulcerative colitis or Crohn's disease, or a healthy co-twin of an affected twin (not recorded which). CDR3 residues: CASSQPYRDKGHGYTF.